Each of the 7 T cell receptor beta chains below was sequenced from the same sample in a study of tumor-infiltrating lymphocytes in primary liver carcinoma. The authors made TCR beta cDNA from 400 to 550 ng total RNA with a constant-region primer. TCR beta libraries came from three nested multiplex PCR rounds using slightly modified ARM-PCR. Two initial PCR rounds of about 11 cycles each paired TRBV1-TRBV30 forward primers with a C-beta reverse primer. Via MiXCR, TCRdb re-called the multiplex PCR reads, giving one row per CDR3 protein. The top ten clones hold approximately 8% of a sample with 100,000 to 150,000 distinct CDR3 sequences, 64% of them seen once. Investigators took RNA and DNA out together from 20-30 mg of unsorted bulk tissue. Sequences were obtained from liver tumor tissue from sampling region 3. Described subset: tumor region T3, left-lateral pole. All receptors derive from a woman in her sixties or seventies with primary liver carcinoma and hepatitis B virus infection.

About this clonotype itself: The conserved phenylalanine or tryptophan is not found at the CDR3 terminus, so this likely reflects a read error. The chain couples TRBV11-2 to TRBJ2-7, with 7 bases lining up with TRBD2. This CDR3 contains 15 residues. CDR1 and CDR2 from the germline V gene are SGHAT and FQNNGV. Unmatched junction bases numbered 13, after V lost 5 bases and J lost 6 bases. The CDR3 loop reads CASSLRTSGTGEQYY. CDR3 coding DNA: TGTGCCAGCAGCCTTAGGACTAGTGGGACGGGCGAGCAGTACTAC.

Points on this clonotype: A single base separates this from a much larger clone, so it may be a read error. The chain couples TRBV7-8 to TRBJ2-3, with D tentatively TRBD2 (5 bases). This CDR3 is built from 16 residues. CDR1 is SGHVS and CDR2 is FQNEAQ in the germline V gene. V was shortened by 5 bases and J by 0 bases, with 15 bases between the two germline ends. The CDR3 here is CASSRLLVGSTDTQYF. CDR3 nucleotide sequence: TGTGCCAGCAGCCGCCTACTAGTGGGCAGCACAGATACGCAGTATTTT.

This clonotype was recorded many times. This chain links TRBV12-3 or TRBV12-4 with TRBJ2-2; TRBD2 agrees at 14 bases. J gave up 6 bases and V 6 bases, and 6 bases lay outside the gene matches. This CDR3 is built from 16 residues. CDR3 amino acids: CASSSGLAGVAGELFF. The DNA of the CDR3 is TGTGCCAGCAGCTCGGGACTAGCGGGAGTAGCCGGGGAGCTGTTTTTT.

A note on this clonotype: Being one base from a much bigger clone, this may be a read error. The gene calls are TRBV28 and TRBJ1-4, with D tentatively TRBD1 (5 bases). The germline V gene has CDR1 MDHEN and CDR2 SYDVKM. Deletions cut 4 bases from V and 10 bases from J, with 19 bases between. The CDR3 sequence is 15 residues long. The CDR3 is CASSSLGTVDGKLFF. CDR3 bases: TGTGCCAGCAGTTCCCTCGGGACGGTGGACGGAAAACTGTTTTTT. The full variable domain, with the rest looked up from reference TRBV28 and TRBJ1-4, is DVKVTQSSRYLVKRTGEKVFLECVQDMDHENMFWYRQDPGLGLRLIYFSYDVKMKEKGDIPEGYSVSREKKERFSLILESASTNQTSMYLCASSSLGTVDGKLFFGSGTQLSVL.

With respect to this clonotype: A read error may account for a junction end that differs from germline. V is TRBV29-1 and J is TRBJ2-1; 8 bases are a match to TRBD2. The CDR3 is 12 amino acids. The V gene's germline CDR1 is SQVTM and CDR2 ANQGSEA. The CDR3 region has the DNA TGCAGCGCTACGACTAGCGATCATGAGCAGTTCTTT. It is translated as CSATTSDHEQFF.

As for this clonotype: The junction and the germline gene differ at one end; a read error may be behind it. J is TRBJ2-1 and V is TRBV28; D is perhaps TRBD2 (6 bases). The V gene's germline CDR1 is MDHEN and CDR2 SYDVKM. The CDR3 has 13 residues. The CDR3 loop reads CASRPGGRDEQFF. The DNA for the CDR3 is TGTGCTAGCAGGCCCGGAGGGCGGGATGAGCAGTTCTTC.

This clonotype has just one count. Given a much more abundant clone one base away, this may be a read error. The J gene is TRBJ2-3, the V gene TRBV4-2, with 12 bases matching TRBD2. This CDR3 region has 15 residues. V was pared by 7 bases and J by 3 bases, with 5 bases of the junction left unmatched. Germline CDR1 reads LGHNA; CDR2 reads YNFKEQ. The CDR3 nucleotides read TGTGCCAGCAACAGACTAGCGGGAGAGACAGATACGCAGTATTTT. It specifies CASNRLAGETDTQYF.